Below are 19 T cell receptor beta chains sequenced from a single sample in a study of blood T cells in healthy people across ages (dated by TCRdb to about 2015). Libraries came from 5' RACE. Sequencing instrument: Illumina HiSeq 2500. A second PCR of 7 to 11 cycles was performed with a sample-barcoded 5' primer and a J-beta primer mix. TCRdb handled the public reads itself, with Q25 trimming in fastp and clone calling in MiXCR, and kept productive beta chains. Each CDR3 protein gets just one entry, which takes the most common genes and DNA from the rows behind it. This sample comprises more than 650,000 distinct CDR3 sequences, about 26% of them detected only once. The ten largest clones capture 3% of the sample. These data are also associated with another study on T cells of mothers and their children.

Sequenced input: blood. The receptors derive from a boy between 5 and 17 years old in good health.

The chain carries TRBV12-3 or TRBV12-4 and TRBJ2-5; 11 bases align to TRBD2. CDR3 length: 16 residues. V gave up 5 bases and J gave up 5 bases; unmatched junction bases: 10. DNA for the CDR3: TGTGCCAGCAGTCCCGGGACTAGCGGCCCGAGGGAGACCCAGTACTTC. Translation gives CASSPGTSGPRETQYF.

The chain employs TRBV28 and TRBJ1-6; D ambiguous. Germline V lookup: CDR1 MDHEN, CDR2 SYDVKM. V was shortened by 3 bases and J by 6 bases, with 9 bases between the two germline ends. The CDR3 runs 14 residues. The CDR3 DNA reads TGTGCCAGCAGTTTCAAGATTCCTAATTCACCCCTCCACTTT. This codes for CASSFKIPNSPLHF.

The chain joins TRBV11-2 to TRBJ2-7; D may be TRBD1 or TRBD2 (5 bases each). Looked up from germline, CDR1 is SGHAT and CDR2 is FQNNGV. The CDR3 loop spans 13 amino acids. Trimming shortened V by 5 bases and J by 4 bases, and 12 bases separated the two germline ends. The CDR3 DNA reads as TGTGCCAGCAGCCCACCTTGGGGGTACGAGCAGTACTTC. It codes for CASSPPWGYEQYF.

V usage is TRBV27 and J usage is TRBJ1-2; no clear D. CDR1 and CDR2 from the germline V gene are MNHEY and SMNVEV (reference sequence). Trimming took off 6 bases at V and 8 bases at J, with 16 bases between the two ends. This CDR3 is built from 13 residues. For the CDR3, the DNA is TGTGCCAGCAGCCAGGCCCCCCTCAGGGGCTACACCTTC. As protein: CASSQAPLRGYTF.

The genes are TRBV5-1 and TRBJ2-5; TRBD1 matches at 9 bases. Germline V gives CDR1 SGHRS, CDR2 YFSETQ. V dropped 5 bases and J dropped 4; count of bases not matched to a gene: 6. The CDR3 totals 14 residues. The CDR3 bases are TGCGCCAGCAGAAGGGACAGGGTGGGAGAGACCCAGTACTTC. Its translation is CASRRDRVGETQYF. Full variable domain (outside the CDR3, taken from reference TRBV5-1 and TRBJ2-5): KAGVTQTPRYLIKTRGQQVTLSCSPISGHRSVSWYQQTPGQGLQFLFEYFSETQRNKGNFPGRFSGRQFSNSRSEMNVSTLELGDSALYLCASRRDRVGETQYFGPGTRLLVL.

The CDR3 DNA is TGTGCCAGCAGTTTAAGCCCCCGGAGTGGAGAGACCCAGTACTTC. It specifies CASSLSPRSGETQYF. The chain links TRBV12-3 or TRBV12-4 to TRBJ2-5; D remains unclear. Trimming left V 2 bases short and J 4 bases short, with 14 bases between. The CDR3 is 15 amino acids.

This clonotype occurred a few times. The V and J genes are TRBV5-1 and TRBJ2-1, with D perhaps TRBD1 (6 bases). CDR1 is SGHRS and CDR2 is YFSETQ in the germline V gene. This CDR3 has 16 amino acids. The germline V and J ends were trimmed by 0 bases and 4 bases, with 14 bases remaining between them. CDR3 bases: TGCGCCAGCAGCTTGGCCCCAGGGGCCGAATACAATGAGCAGTTCTTC. This gives the protein CASSLAPGAEYNEQFF.

This sequence joins TRBV4-1 and TRBJ1-4, with D perhaps TRBD1 (6 bases). V dropped 5 bases and J dropped 4 bases, with 20 bases sitting between them. The CDR3 is 17 amino acids. CDR1 MGHRA and CDR2 YSYEKL come from the germline V gene. The CDR3 loop is CASSEGQNSDLNEKLFF. CDR3 sequence (DNA): TGCGCCAGCAGCGAAGGACAGAATTCTGACCTTAATGAAAAACTGTTTTTT.

This clonotype showed up just a few times. The rearrangement links TRBV6-5 to TRBJ2-1, with TRBD2 identical over 11 bases. V was pared by 4 bases and J by 8 bases, with 10 bases of the junction left unmatched. Germline-derived CDR1 and CDR2 are MNHEY and SVGAGI. The CDR3 has 16 residues. CDR3 in amino acids: CASSSPLAGGLDEQFF. The CDR3 DNA reads TGTGCCAGCAGTTCCCCCCTAGCGGGGGGCCTCGATGAGCAGTTCTTC.

This clonotype was recorded a few times. This chain connects TRBV5-1 to TRBJ1-3; D remains ambiguous. Trimming removed 3 bases at V and 0 bases at J, with 13 bases between. CDR3 length: 16 residues. Germline values: CDR1 SGHRS, CDR2 YFSETQ. The CDR3 nucleotides read TGCGCCAGCAGCTCGGTCGGGGTCAACTCTGGAAACACCATATATTTT. Translation gives CASSSVGVNSGNTIYF.

There are a few counts of this clonotype. The CDR3 bases are TGTGCCAGCAGAGGGGGGACCACAGATACGCAGTATTTT. Protein product: CASRGGTTDTQYF. V usage is TRBV28 and J usage is TRBJ2-3, with D possibly being TRBD1 or TRBD2 (6 bases each). Germline V gene lookup returns CDR1 MDHEN and CDR2 SYDVKM. This CDR3 is built from 13 residues. Trimming removed 6 bases at V and 2 bases at J, with 9 bases between. The entire variable domain, with the rest obtained from reference TRBV28 and TRBJ2-3, is as follows: DVKVTQSSRYLVKRTGEKVFLECVQDMDHENMFWYRQDPGLGLRLIYFSYDVKMKEKGDIPEGYSVSREKKERFSLILESASTNQTSMYLCASRGGTTDTQYFGPGTRLTVL.

V and J are TRBV7-9 and TRBJ2-1; the match to TRBD1 covers 7 bases. Matching the DNA end better, TRBJ2-7 makes the J call doubtful. This CDR3 spans 13 amino acids. Germline CDR1 SEHNR, CDR2 FQNEAQ (reference sequence). CDR3 nucleotide sequence: TGTGCCAGCACGGGACAGACAGACTACGAGCAGTACTTC. Encoded protein: CASTGQTDYEQYF.

The genes are TRBV18 and TRBJ1-4, with D perhaps TRBD1 (5 bases). Between the trimmed V and J ends, which lost 2 bases and 7 bases, there was a span of 14 bases. This CDR3 contains 15 residues. From germline, CDR1 is KGHSH and CDR2 LQKENI. CDR3 amino acids: CASSPFREMSEKLFF. DNA for the CDR3: TGTGCCAGCTCACCATTCAGGGAGATGAGTGAAAAACTGTTTTTT.

As for this clonotype: The junction shows a germline mismatch at one end, possibly a read error. V and J are TRBV12-3 or TRBV12-4 and TRBJ2-3, with D perhaps TRBD1 (5 bases). The CDR3 spans 14 residues. In nucleotides, the CDR3 is TGTGCCAGCAGTTTACGTCAGGGCACAGATACGGAGTATTTT. Translating it yields CASSLRQGTDTEYF.

This clonotype was detected a few times. The chain links TRBV3-1 to TRBJ2-1, with 13 bases aligning to TRBD2. Trimming at V came to 5 bases and at J to 6 bases, leaving 7 bases not matched to a gene. CDR1 and CDR2 (germline): LGHDT, YNNKEL (reference sequence). The CDR3 runs 16 residues. In DNA form, the CDR3 reads TGTGCCAGCAGCTTTACTAGCGGGGGGGCCCCCAATGAGCAGTTCTTC. This sequence encodes CASSFTSGGAPNEQFF.

This clonotype was counted a few times. The chain joins TRBV7-9 to TRBJ2-5, with D possibly being TRBD1 or TRBD2 (6 bases each). This CDR3 has 14 residues. The V gene's germline CDR1 is SEHNR and CDR2 FQNEAQ (reference sequence). This chain's CDR3 is CATRETGAKETQYF. In DNA, the CDR3 is TGTGCTACAAGAGAGACGGGGGCCAAAGAGACCCAGTACTTC.

The chain links TRBV29-1 to TRBJ1-1, with D unclear. Per germline, CDR1 SQVTM and CDR2 ANQGSEA. V lost 1 base, J lost 0 bases, and 6 bases lay in between. This CDR3 contains 13 residues. The CDR3 nucleotides read TGCAGCGTTGAAGTACAGATGAACACTGAAGCTTTCTTT. Protein: CSVEVQMNTEAFF.

V and J are TRBV7-9 and TRBJ2-5; D gene ambiguous. The better agreement between TRBJ2-7 and the DNA end casts doubt on the J call. The CDR3 spans 13 residues. Germline CDR1 SEHNR, CDR2 FQNEAQ (reference sequence). Here the CDR3 DNA reads TGTGCCAGCAGCCCCCGTGCGGAATCCGAGCAGTACTTC. Its protein product is CASSPRAESEQYF.

This sequence joins TRBV6-6 and TRBJ1-2; D call uncertain. There are 13 residues in the CDR3. Per the germline V gene, CDR1 is MNHNY and CDR2 is SVGAGI (reference sequence). The ends were cut back, 10 bases at V and 1 base at J, with 13 bases in the middle. CDR3 amino acids: CANTLEVNYGYTF. Here the CDR3 DNA reads TGTGCCAACACCTTAGAGGTTAACTATGGCTACACCTTC.